These 31 T cell receptor beta chains were all obtained from the same sample, sequenced in a study of T-cell memory formation after mild COVID-19. TCRdb fed the 5' RACE reads into MiXCR, producing one record per CDR3 protein. The sample shows 400,000 to 550,000 distinct CDR3 sequences, nearly 25% of them seen only once. Material for sequencing was PBMCs or a T cell subset sorted from them (not recorded which). These receptors were taken from an adult woman who had mild COVID-19 (a few samples of this study predate the infection). Cell type and time point are not known.

This chain connects TRBV25-1 to TRBJ2-3; D remains ambiguous. Germline CDR1 reads MGHDK; CDR2 reads SYGVNS. There are 14 residues in the CDR3. Deletions cut 1 base from V and 2 bases from J, with 7 bases between. This CDR3 reads CASSEFSLTDTQYF. The CDR3 DNA reads TGTGCCAGCAGTGAATTTTCCCTCACAGATACGCAGTATTTT. The full variable domain, in which reference TRBV25-1 and TRBJ2-3 provide the parts outside the CDR3, is EADIYQTPRYLVIGTGKKITLECSQTMGHDKMYWYQQDPGMELHLIHYSYGVNSTEKGDLSSESTVSRIRTEHFPLTLESARPSHTSQYLCASSEFSLTDTQYFGPGTRLTVL.

This clonotype was recorded many times. V usage is TRBV7-2 and J usage is TRBJ2-3, with 7 bases matching TRBD1. After removal of 6 bases from V and 4 bases from J, the junction contained 10 bases not matched to a gene. Per the germline V gene, CDR1 is SGHTA and CDR2 is FQGNSA. The CDR3 totals 15 residues. DNA for the CDR3: TGTGCCAGCAGATCGCACAGAACAGGGGCAGATACGCAGTATTTT. Translation: CASRSHRTGADTQYF. Complete variable domain (other parts from reference TRBV7-2 and TRBJ2-3): GAGVSQSPSNKVTEKGKDVELRCDPISGHTALYWYRQSLGQGLEFLIYFQGNSAPDKSGLPSDRFSAERTGGSVSTLTIQRTQQEDSAVYLCASRSHRTGADTQYFGPGTRLTVL.

This chain joins TRBV5-6 and TRBJ1-2, with D hard to call. The germline CDR1 and CDR2 sequences are SGHDT and YYEEEE. The V end was cut by 2 bases, the J end by 4 bases, with 12 bases between. The CDR3 runs 14 residues. CDR3 protein: CASSFWAGVYGYTF. The CDR3 DNA reads as TGTGCCAGCAGCTTTTGGGCAGGAGTCTATGGCTACACCTTC.

This clonotype was seen only once. This sequence joins TRBV29-1 and TRBJ1-2, with D perhaps TRBD1 (6 bases). Germline CDR1 and CDR2: SQVTM and ANQGSEA. V lost 7 bases and J lost 8, with 23 bases in between. The CDR3 runs to 14 residues. The CDR3 spells CSADEAGGERGYTF. DNA for the CDR3: TGCAGCGCCGACGAAGCGGGGGGCGAAAGGGGCTACACCTTC.

In this sample, this clonotype turned up many times. V usage is TRBV4-3 and J usage is TRBJ2-7; 7 nucleotides agree with TRBD1. CDR3 length: 15 amino acids. Trimming at V came to 5 bases and at J to 2 bases, leaving 9 bases not matched to a gene. The germline gives CDR1 LGHNA, CDR2 YSLEER. For the CDR3, the DNA is TGCGCCAGCAGCACCGGGACAGCGACGGCCTACGAGCAGTACTTC. Encoded protein: CASSTGTATAYEQYF.

The chain uses TRBV4-3 and TRBJ2-7; 10 nucleotides match TRBD1. CDR1 is LGHNA and CDR2 is YSLEER in the germline V gene. The ends lost 3 bases at V and 5 bases at J; junction bases unmatched: 7. This CDR3 contains 15 residues. In nucleotides, the CDR3 is TGCGCCAGCAGCCAGCTAGGACAGGGGGAGGACGAGCAGTACTTC. It translates to CASSQLGQGEDEQYF.

The genes are TRBV3-1 and TRBJ2-1, with TRBD2 matching over 10 bases. With V trimmed by 0 bases and J by 8 bases, 10 bases remained unmatched. The CDR3 is 17 amino acids. Germline CDR1 LGHDT, CDR2 YNNKEL (reference sequence). CDR3 loop: CASSQDTLGTSAHEQFF. The CDR3 bases are TGTGCCAGCAGCCAAGATACATTAGGGACTAGCGCTCATGAGCAGTTCTTC.

This chain links TRBV6-5 with TRBJ2-3; a weak D match, TRBD1 (6 bases). This CDR3 has 14 amino acids. Germline assignment: CDR1 MNHEY and CDR2 SVGAGI. V dropped 7 bases and J dropped 7 bases, with 18 bases sitting between them. The CDR3 nucleotides read TGTGCCAGCAACCCCCCGACAGGTAGTCATACGCAGTATTTT. Encoded protein: CASNPPTGSHTQYF.

The rearrangement links TRBV20-1 to TRBJ2-1, with D hard to call. CDR1 and CDR2 from the germline V gene are DFQATT and SNEGSKA (reference sequence). V was cut by 2 bases and J by 1 base, with 6 bases left in between. The CDR3 runs to 13 residues. In nucleotides, the CDR3 is TGCAGTGCTAGAAGACCTTCCTACAATGAGCAGTTCTTC. Its protein is CSARRPSYNEQFF.

This clonotype was observed a handful of times. The chain recombines TRBV7-9 with TRBJ2-5, with D maybe TRBD2 (5 bases). Germline-derived CDR1 and CDR2 are SEHNR and FQNEAQ (reference sequence). The CDR3 extends over 13 amino acids. Trimming took 1 base from V and 5 from J, leaving 8 bases between them. CDR3 loop: CASSLVPGETQYF. The CDR3 DNA reads as TGTGCCAGCAGCTTAGTGCCGGGGGAGACCCAGTACTTC.

Many counts were recorded for this clonotype. For the CDR3, the DNA is TGTGCCAGCTCACCAATGGGGGGCTACACAGATACGCAGTATTTT. This codes for CASSPMGGYTDTQYF. The rearrangement uses TRBV18 and TRBJ2-3; the D call may be TRBD1 or TRBD2 (6 bases each). Trimming removed 2 bases from V and 2 bases from J, with 11 bases in between. In germline, CDR1 is KGHSH, CDR2 LQKENI. The CDR3 sequence is 15 residues long.

The chain carries TRBV2 and TRBJ1-4; D perhaps matches TRBD1 (6 bases). V was shortened by 6 bases and J by 5 bases, with 13 bases between the two germline ends. The CDR3 covers 14 residues. CDR1 and CDR2 from the germline V gene are SNHLY and FYNNEI. The CDR3 bases are TGTGCCAGCAGGCACAGGGATACAAATGAAAAACTGTTTTTT. This encodes CASRHRDTNEKLFF.

This clonotype came up many times. This chain links TRBV7-2 with TRBJ2-7; TRBD2 matches 7 bases. CDR1 and CDR2 (germline): SGHTA, FQGNSA. There are 15 residues in the CDR3. V dropped 3 bases and J dropped 4; count of bases not matched to a gene: 9. CDR3 region: CASSLWGGSTYEQYF. The CDR3 nucleotides are TGTGCCAGCAGCTTGTGGGGCGGGAGCACGTACGAGCAGTACTTC.

The chain uses TRBV3-1 and TRBJ2-5, with 7 bases aligning to TRBD2. The CDR3 loop spans 13 amino acids. Trimming cost V 7 bases and J 5 bases; bases outside gene matches: 7. Germline values: CDR1 LGHDT, CDR2 YNNKEL (reference sequence). Here the CDR3 reads CASTSGEGETQYF. CDR3 DNA sequence: TGTGCCAGCACCAGCGGGGAGGGGGAGACCCAGTACTTC.

This chain uses TRBV9 with TRBJ2-7; the match to TRBD2 covers 8 bases. CDR1 SGDLS and CDR2 YYNGEE come from the germline V gene. Trimming cost V 4 bases and J 5 bases; bases outside gene matches: 14. The CDR3 sequence is 16 residues long. In nucleotides, the CDR3 is TGTGCCAGCAGCCTTCGTTCCGGGACTAGTTCCCACGAGCAGTACTTC. Its protein product is CASSLRSGTSSHEQYF.

CDR3 nucleotide sequence: TGTGCCACCTCCCTACAGGGCAGGAATCAGCCCCAGCATTTT. The encoded protein is CATSLQGRNQPQHF. The gene calls are TRBV24-1 and TRBJ1-5; tentatively, D is TRBD1 (6 bases). The length of the CDR3 is 14 residues. V shed 9 bases and J shed 4 bases, with 15 bases lying between them. Germline V lookup: CDR1 KGHDR, CDR2 SFDVKD.

The genes are TRBV12-3 or TRBV12-4 and TRBJ2-1; TRBD1 is a possible D gene (6 bases). With 1 base removed from V and 16 bases from J, the gap between germline ends came to 14 bases. This CDR3 region has 12 residues. The CDR3 nucleotides read TGTGCCAGCAGTTTAGGGGGGCGAGTATTATTCTTC. Translated: CASSLGGRVLFF.

Comment on this clonotype: Possible read error: a much larger clone is one base away. The chain employs TRBV12-3 or TRBV12-4 and TRBJ1-1; 8 nucleotides line up with TRBD1. V was pared by 6 bases and J by 3 bases, with 0 bases of the junction left unmatched. CDR3 length equals 12 residues. The CDR3 protein is CASRDRDTEAFF. The CDR3 DNA reads TGTGCCAGCAGGGACAGGGACACTGAAGCTTTCTTT.

The chain links TRBV7-2 to TRBJ2-7; TRBD2 agrees at 9 bases. The CDR3 contains 16 residues. From germline, CDR1 is SGHTA and CDR2 FQGNSA. With 5 bases clipped from V and 3 bases from J, the junction kept 11 bases outside the gene matches. CDR3 nucleotide sequence: TGTGCCAGCAGCCGGCGCGGGGCTAGCGGGGACTACGAGCAGTACTTC. Translated: CASSRRGASGDYEQYF. Full variable domain (rest looked up from reference TRBV7-2 and TRBJ2-7): GAGVSQSPSNKVTEKGKDVELRCDPISGHTALYWYRQSLGQGLEFLIYFQGNSAPDKSGLPSDRFSAERTGGSVSTLTIQRTQQEDSAVYLCASSRRGASGDYEQYFGPGTRLTVT.

V and J are TRBV30 and TRBJ1-1; D gene uncertain. Trimming removed 0 bases at V and 4 bases at J, with 9 bases between. Per the germline V gene, CDR1 is GTSNPN and CDR2 is SVGIG (reference sequence). There are 13 residues in the CDR3. CDR3 sequence (DNA): TGTGCCTGGAGTGTCGGGAGTCGCACTGAAGCTTTCTTT. Translation gives CAWSVGSRTEAFF.

The chain recombines TRBV6-6 with TRBJ2-6; D perhaps matches TRBD1 (5 bases). Trimming removed 2 bases at V and 0 bases at J, with 20 bases between. This CDR3 has 20 amino acids. CDR1 and CDR2 from the germline V gene are MNHNY and SVGAGI (reference sequence). This CDR3 is CASSYPTGRATLSGANVLTF. CDR3 nucleotide sequence: TGTGCCAGCAGTTACCCCACCGGCAGGGCCACCCTCTCTGGGGCCAACGTCCTGACTTTC.

This clonotype was picked up a small number of times. The chain is built from TRBV11-3 and TRBJ2-2; 7 bases are shared with TRBD1. This CDR3 comprises 15 residues. Looked up from germline, CDR1 is SGHNT and CDR2 is YENEEA. After removal of 6 bases from V and 8 bases from J, the junction contained 12 bases not matched to a gene. CDR3 DNA sequence: TGTGCCAGCAGTGCACCCGACAGGGAAGAGGGGGAGCTGTTTTTT. As protein: CASSAPDREEGELFF. Complete variable domain (other parts from reference TRBV11-3 and TRBJ2-2): EAGVVQSPRYKIIEKKQPVAFWCNPISGHNTLYWYLQNLGQGPELLIRYENEEAVDDSQLPKDRFSAERLKGVDSTLKIQPAELGDSAVYLCASSAPDREEGELFFGEGSRLTVL.

This clonotype was counted between two and nine times. This chain joins TRBV7-9 and TRBJ2-7, with D possibly being TRBD2 (6 bases). V lost 5 bases to trimming and J lost 1 base, with 21 bases between them. CDR1 is SEHNR, CDR2 FQNEAQ, per germline (reference sequence). The CDR3 is 17 amino acids. The CDR3 protein is CASSPGAAREASYEQYF. Here the CDR3 DNA reads TGTGCCAGCAGCCCTGGGGCTGCCAGGGAGGCTTCCTACGAGCAGTACTTC.

In its sample, this clonotype was seen a few times. The rearrangement uses TRBV24-1 and TRBJ2-3; 13 nucleotides agree with TRBD2. Germline V gives CDR1 KGHDR, CDR2 SFDVKD. CDR3 length: 20 residues. V trimming: 3 bases; J trimming: 5 bases; junction bases outside the gene matches: 16. Written as DNA, the CDR3 is TGTGCCACCAGTGATCGCCGAGGGACAGGGACTAGCGGGAATAGAGATACGCAGTATTTT. Its protein product is CATSDRRGTGTSGNRDTQYF.

The CDR3 loop is CASSYGGVPQETQYF. CDR3 coding DNA: TGTGCCAGCAGTTACGGGGGGGTCCCCCAAGAGACCCAGTACTTC. This chain connects TRBV6-5 to TRBJ2-5; 7 bases agree with TRBD2. The CDR3 is 15 amino acids. Trimming removed 2 bases from V and 1 base from J; junction bases left unmatched: 4. The V gene's germline CDR1 is MNHEY and CDR2 SVGAGI.

This chain uses TRBV6-2 or TRBV6-3 with TRBJ1-5; no clear D. CDR3 length equals 15 residues. Deletions cut 6 bases from V and 0 bases from J, with 12 bases between. Germline V lookup: CDR1 MNHEY, CDR2 SVGEGT. The CDR3 DNA reads as TGTGCCAGCAGACCCGACACCTATAGCAATCAGCCCCAGCATTTT. It yields the protein CASRPDTYSNQPQHF.

This clonotype was observed a handful of times. This chain connects TRBV12-3 or TRBV12-4 to TRBJ2-2; TRBD1 agrees at 7 bases. The CDR3 is 15 residues long. J was trimmed by 5 bases and V by 5 bases; bases with no gene match: 8. This chain's CDR3 is CASSPSTGETGELFF. For the CDR3, the DNA is TGTGCCAGCAGTCCGTCTACAGGGGAGACCGGGGAGCTGTTTTTT.

The chain employs TRBV23-1 and TRBJ2-3; D perhaps matches TRBD2 (5 bases). TRBV23-1 is sorted into the ORF group, with uncertain function. The CDR3 is 19 amino acids. V was trimmed by 3 bases and J by 1 base, leaving 23 bases between them. Here the CDR3 DNA reads TGCGCCAGCAGTCACCCGATGGACGGCGGGCCGCTTCGCACAGATACGCAGTATTTT. As protein: CASSHPMDGGPLRTDTQYF.

This clonotype was observed a handful of times. The chain carries TRBV27 and TRBJ2-3, with 13 bases fitting TRBD2. CDR3 length: 15 residues. Germline CDR1 MNHEY, CDR2 SMNVEV (reference sequence). J lost 10 bases, V lost 8 bases, and 12 bases had no gene match. The CDR3 spells CASSGLAGARIPQYF. For the CDR3, the DNA is TGTGCCAGCTCTGGACTAGCGGGGGCTCGGATTCCGCAGTATTTT.

The chain joins TRBV3-1 to TRBJ2-5; 8 bases fit TRBD2. V lost 1 base, J lost 2 bases, and 9 bases stayed unmatched. Germline CDR1 LGHDT, CDR2 YNNKEL (reference sequence). The length of the CDR3 is 17 residues. The CDR3 sequence is CASSQGASAGVQETQYF. CDR3 in DNA: TGTGCCAGCAGCCAAGGGGCGTCAGCGGGGGTTCAAGAGACCCAGTACTTC.

The V and J genes are TRBV20-1 and TRBJ2-3, with 11 bases fitting TRBD2. The germline gives CDR1 DFQATT, CDR2 SNEGSKA (reference sequence). V dropped 0 bases and J dropped 3; count of bases not matched to a gene: 5. The CDR3 is 16 residues long. The CDR3 sequence: CSARDIAGGETDTQYF. CDR3 DNA: TGCAGTGCTAGAGATATAGCGGGGGGGGAAACAGATACGCAGTATTTT.